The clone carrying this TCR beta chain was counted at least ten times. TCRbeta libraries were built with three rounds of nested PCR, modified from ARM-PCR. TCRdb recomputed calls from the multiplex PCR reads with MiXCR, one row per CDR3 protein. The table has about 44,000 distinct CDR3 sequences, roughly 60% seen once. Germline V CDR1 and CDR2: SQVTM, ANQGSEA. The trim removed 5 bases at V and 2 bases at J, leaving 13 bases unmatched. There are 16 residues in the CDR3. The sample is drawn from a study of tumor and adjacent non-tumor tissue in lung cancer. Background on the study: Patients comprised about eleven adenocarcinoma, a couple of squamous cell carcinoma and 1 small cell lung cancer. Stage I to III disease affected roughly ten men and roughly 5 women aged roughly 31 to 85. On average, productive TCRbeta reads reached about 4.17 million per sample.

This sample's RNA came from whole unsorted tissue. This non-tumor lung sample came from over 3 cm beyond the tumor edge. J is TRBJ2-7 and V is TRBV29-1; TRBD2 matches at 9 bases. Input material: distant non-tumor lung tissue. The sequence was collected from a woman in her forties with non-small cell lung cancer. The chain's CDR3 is CSVQLGLAGSPYEQYF. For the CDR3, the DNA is TGCAGCGTTCAATTAGGGCTAGCGGGATCCCCCTACGAGCAGTACTTC.